Listed below are T cell receptor beta chains from one sample, sequenced in a study of beta chain features in type 1 diabetes. Sequenced by immunoSEQ multiplex PCR; TCRdb stores in-frame clones only, minus some. Here the sample spans hundreds of thousands of clones, roughly a sixth being singletons. Sequencing was done on a sample of naive CD4+ T cells from blood. These receptors all come from a man younger than 35 in good health. Each CDR3 is given with its conserved first and last residue. The D gene is left open where the match is weak. Clone sizes are given selectively: once, few, many, or a class where the clone is expanded.

TRBJ2-1,TRBD2,few,TRBV4-2,CASSHGLVFEQFF,TGTGCCAGCAGCCATGGACTAGTTTTTGAGCAGTTCTTC
TRBJ2-7,NA,few,TRBV9,CASSETPRSTYEQYF,TGTGCCAGCAGCGAGACCCCCAGATCTACCTACGAGCAGTACTTC
TRBJ2-3,NA,few,TRBV2,CANKNRESTDTQYF,TGTGCCAATAAAAACAGGGAGAGCACAGATACGCAGTATTTT
TRBJ1-1,TRBD1,NA,TRBV7-3,CASSMGQGITEAFF,TGTGCCAGCAGCATGGGACAGGGCATCACTGAAGCTTTCTTT
TRBJ2-2,TRBD1,once,TRBV28,CASSTVRTGLTGELFF,TGTGCCAGCAGTACCGTAAGGACAGGCCTCACCGGGGAGCTGTTTTTT
TRBJ2-7,NA,NA,TRBV25-1,CASSSHLDYEQYF,TGTGCCAGCAGTTCGCACCTGGACTACGAGCAGTACTTC
TRBJ2-7,NA,NA,TRBV25-1,CASSAGAGGLLAYEQYF,TGTGCCAGCAGTGCTGGTGCGGGCGGGCTTTTGGCCTACGAGCAGTACTTC
TRBJ1-2,NA,few,TRBV28,CASSLRARDGYTF,TGTGCCAGCAGTTTGAGGGCTCGGGATGGCTACACCTTC
TRBJ1-2,NA,few,TRBV14,CASSQEWAGSYGYTF,TGTGCCAGCAGCCAAGAGTGGGCAGGGAGTTATGGCTACACCTTC
TRBJ2-7,NA,NA,TRBV27,CASSSSPIYEQYF,TGTGCCAGCAGTTCCTCTCCGATCTACGAGCAGTACTTC
TRBJ2-3,NA,NA,TRBV4-2,CASSQGGQNTDTQYF,TGTGCCAGCAGCCAAGGGGGACAAAACACAGATACGCAGTATTTT
TRBJ1-5,TRBD1,NA,TRBV28,CASSLGYGQGRQPQHF,TGTGCCAGCAGTTTGGGTTACGGACAGGGTCGGCAGCCCCAGCATTTT
TRBJ2-5,TRBD1,few,TRBV4-2,CASSPGQGTETQYF,TGTGCCAGCAGCCCGGGACAGGGGACAGAGACCCAGTACTTC
TRBJ2-4,TRBD1,few,TRBV4-3,CASSQDPTGVAKNIQYF,TGCGCCAGCAGCCAAGACCCGACAGGGGTAGCCAAAAACATTCAGTACTTC
TRBJ1-2,NA,NA,TRBV6-5,CASSPGSLRNYGYTF,TGTGCCAGCAGTCCCGGGAGCCTCCGGAACTATGGCTACACCTTC
TRBJ2-2,NA,NA,TRBV5-1,CASSLGQGHGELFF,TGCGCCAGCAGCTTGGGTCAGGGTCACGGGGAGCTGTTTTTT
TRBJ2-3,TRBD1,NA,TRBV5-1,CASSLGTGKDTQYF,TGCGCCAGCAGCTTGGGGACAGGGAAAGATACGCAGTATTTT
TRBJ2-2,TRBD2,few,TRBV25-1,CASSEYKTSGNTGELFF,TGTGCCAGCAGTGAATATAAAACTAGCGGTAACACCGGGGAGCTGTTTTTT
TRBJ2-2,NA,NA,TRBV29-1,CSVVRGIQPNTGELFF,TGCAGCGTTGTAAGGGGCATTCAACCGAACACCGGGGAGCTGTTTTTT
TRBJ2-3,NA,few,TRBV11-2,CASSLRLVAWIDTQYF,TGTGCCAGCAGCTTAAGATTGGTGGCCTGGATCGATACGCAGTATTTT
TRBJ2-5,TRBD2,NA,TRBV7-2,CASIAGGETQYF,TGTGCCAGCATAGCGGGAGGGGAGACCCAGTACTTC
TRBJ1-5,NA,NA,TRBV5-1,CASSQGRADQPQHF,TGCGCCAGCAGCCAGGGAAGGGCAGATCAGCCCCAGCATTTT
TRBJ2-5,TRBD2,NA,TRBV6-5,CASSSRSGGPQETQYF,TGTGCCAGCAGTTCCCGTAGCGGGGGGCCGCAAGAGACCCAGTACTTC
TRBJ2-1,NA,few,TRBV19,CASNLGTLGGYNEQFF,TGTGCCAGTAACCTCGGGACCCTGGGCGGGTACAATGAGCAGTTCTTC
TRBJ2-7,TRBD2,NA,TRBV7-8,CASSFTSGSFHEQYF,TGTGCCAGCAGCTTTACTAGCGGGAGTTTCCACGAGCAGTACTTC
TRBJ2-7,TRBD1,NA,TRBV19,CASSMGTGGTYEQYF,TGTGCCAGTAGTATGGGGACAGGAGGCACCTACGAGCAGTACTTC
TRBJ2-5,NA,NA,TRBV28,CASSQETQYF,TGTGCCAGCTCACAAGAGACCCAGTACTTC
TRBJ2-3,NA,NA,TRBV14,CASSQDREPNTDTQYF,TGTGCCAGCAGCCAAGACAGGGAACCTAACACAGATACGCAGTATTTT
TRBJ2-3,TRBD2,NA,TRBV4-1,CASSQPASGGAKRTDTQYF,TGCGCCAGCAGCCAACCCGCTAGCGGGGGGGCAAAGCGCACAGATACGCAGTATTTT
TRBJ1-1,NA,NA,TRBV6-5,CASSYGQKWNTEAFF,TGTGCCAGCAGTTATGGACAGAAATGGAACACTGAAGCTTTCTTT
TRBJ2-2,NA,few,TRBV28,CASTYPRIGELFF,TGTGCCAGCACCTATCCCCGGATCGGGGAGCTGTTTTTT
TRBJ2-7,NA,few,TRBV5-6,CASSFPGTYEQYF,TGTGCCAGCAGCTTCCCAGGAACCTACGAGCAGTACTTC
TRBJ1-4,NA,NA,TRBV7-6,CASSLGSFREKLFF,TGTGCCAGCAGCTTAGGCTCTTTTCGAGAAAAACTGTTTTTT
TRBJ1-1,NA,few,TRBV5-1,CASSPQGSTEAFF,TGCGCCAGCAGTCCGCAGGGTTCCACTGAAGCTTTCTTT
TRBJ2-6,NA,few,TRBV7-9,CASSSSSGANVLTF,TGTGCCAGCAGCTCTAGTTCTGGGGCCAACGTCCTGACTTTC
TRBJ2-5,NA,few,TRBV7-2,CASSLRRETQYF,TGTGCCAGCAGCTTACGTCGCGAGACCCAGTACTTC
TRBJ2-5,NA,NA,TRBV5-1,CASRVLGETQYF,TGCGCCAGCAGGGTGTTGGGGGAGACCCAGTACTTC
TRBJ2-4,NA,NA,TRBV19,CASSIGGGDKNIQYF,TGTGCCAGTAGTATCGGGGGAGGCGACAAAAACATTCAGTACTTC
TRBJ1-2,NA,few,TRBV29-1,CSVGDGRYGYTF,TGCAGCGTTGGGGACGGCCGCTATGGCTACACCTTC
TRBJ1-4,NA,NA,TRBV18,CASSATGTRLF,TGTGCCAGCTCCGCGACCGGGACTCGGCTTTTT
TRBJ2-7,TRBD1,few,TRBV7-2,CASSLGQGLSYEQYF,TGTGCCAGCAGCCTGGGACAGGGACTCTCCTACGAGCAGTACTTC
TRBJ2-2,TRBD1,NA,TRBV2,CASRMDRGPTGELFF,TGTGCCAGCAGGATGGACAGGGGGCCCACCGGGGAGCTGTTTTTT
TRBJ2-2,TRBD2,NA,TRBV28,CASSSGGISTGELFF,TGTGCCAGCAGTTCCGGGGGGATAAGCACCGGGGAGCTGTTTTTT
TRBJ2-1,NA,NA,TRBV20-1,CSASPDLQFF,TGCAGTGCTAGCCCGGACCTGCAGTTCTTC
TRBJ2-3,NA,NA,TRBV7-3,CASSGPTDTQYF,TGTGCCAGCAGCGGACCCACAGATACGCAGTATTTT